A single sample is the source of the 32 T cell receptor beta chains below, sequenced in a study of T cells in women clearing cervical HPV infection. Method: immunoSEQ multiplex PCR; TCRdb's copy keeps in-frame clones and lacks some. The sample has 35,000 to 45,000 clones. Sequenced material: blood buffy coat. The receptors originated from a woman aged 18 to 75 with a cervical HPV16 infection that either progressed to CIN3+ or cleared (not recorded which).

Of note for this clone: The read comes to an end 3 residues before the CDR3 does, leaving the germline J gene to fill in the end. This chain joins TRBV6-1 and TRBJ2-1, with 8 bases identical to TRBD1. This CDR3 has 16 amino acids. The germline CDR1 and CDR2 sequences are MNHNS and SASEGT. The V gene end was trimmed by 4 bases and the J gene end by 7 bases; junction bases not matched to a gene: 12. CDR3 DNA, as far as it was read: TGTGCCAGCAGTGGTTCTGGACAGGGAAAAAGGAATGAG. It specifies CASSGSGQGKRNE. In full, the CDR3 reads CASSGSGQGKRNEQFF.

On this clone itself: Sequencing ends 3 residues short of the CDR3 end; the germline J gene provides the rest. The chain uses TRBV19 and TRBJ2-2; D is ambiguous. Per the germline V gene, CDR1 is LNHDA and CDR2 is SQIVND (reference sequence). The CDR3 has 16 residues. V was pared by 3 bases and J by 2 bases, with 13 bases between. The sequenced CDR3 bases are TGTGCCAGTAGTATCGTTCGGCAGGTCAACACCGGGGAG. It codes for CASSIVRQVNTGE. The CDR3 reads in full as CASSIVRQVNTGELFF.

The covered CDR3 bases are TGCGCCAGCAGTTCTGACTACACAGATACG. The encoded protein is CASSSDYTDT. The entire CDR3 protein reads CASSSDYTDTQYF. The rearrangement links TRBV10-1 to TRBJ2-3, with D possibly matching TRBD2 (5 bases). The CDR3 goes on 3 residues after the read ends, and that part is filled in from the germline J gene. Between the trimmed V and J ends, which lost 5 bases and 2 bases, there was a span of 8 bases. This CDR3 contains 13 residues. The germline CDR1 and CDR2 sequences are WNHNN and SYGVQD (reference sequence).

As for this clone: The read gets to within 3 residues of the CDR3 end, and the germline J gene fills in the rest. The rearrangement uses TRBV7-2 and TRBJ2-5; tentatively, D is TRBD1 (5 bases). Per germline, CDR1 SGHTA and CDR2 FQGNSA. V dropped 1 base and J dropped 5 bases, with 14 bases sitting between them. The CDR3 spans 15 residues. The CDR3 loop is CASSLGGRIAETQYF. Incomplete CDR3 DNA: TGTGCCAGCAGCTTAGGGGGCAGAATCGCGGAGACC.

Here the CDR3 reads CASSSGTGRSYNEQFF. Partial CDR3 DNA: TGCGCCAGCAGCTCAGGGACAGGTAGGTCCTACAATGAG. The V call is TRBV5-1, the J call TRBJ2-1; TRBD1 aligns across 8 bases. The read finishes 3 residues shy of the CDR3 end, and the germline J gene is used to complete it. With 3 bases clipped from V and 1 base from J, the junction kept 6 bases outside the gene matches. Germline-derived CDR1 and CDR2 are SGHRS and YFSETQ. This CDR3 has 16 amino acids.

A word on this clone: The read finishes 3 residues shy of the CDR3 end, and the germline J gene is used to complete it. The V and J genes are TRBV6-2 or TRBV6-3 and TRBJ2-5, with 8 positions matching TRBD2. This CDR3 is 14 amino acids long. CDR1 MNHEY and CDR2 SVGEGT come from the germline V gene. The CDR3 protein is CASSRGGPTDTQYF. The sequenced CDR3 bases are TGTGCCAGCAGTCGCGGGGGGCCCACAGATACC.

Worth noting for this clone: Coverage ceases 3 residues before the CDR3 finishes, and the germline J gene fills in the end. The chain couples TRBV4-1 to TRBJ2-7; 10 bases agree with TRBD1. CDR3 length equals 15 residues. J was trimmed by 3 bases and V by 0 bases; bases with no gene match: 2. CDR1 MGHRA and CDR2 YSYEKL come from the germline V gene. CDR3 amino acids: CASSQEGQGFYEQYF. The CDR3 DNA, read in part, is TGCGCCAGCAGCCAAGAGGGACAGGGGTTCTACGAG.

As to this clone: The sequence runs out 3 residues before the end of the CDR3; the remainder is reconstructed from the germline J gene. This chain links TRBV19 with TRBJ2-2; D remains ambiguous. This CDR3 has 14 residues. Germline CDR1 LNHDA, CDR2 SQIVND (reference sequence). V was cut by 2 bases and J by 1 base, with 5 bases left in between. CDR3 DNA (partial): TGTGCCAGTAGTATAAAGCAGAACACCGGGGAG. It specifies CASSIKQNTGE. The whole CDR3 protein reads CASSIKQNTGELFF.

Remarks on this clone: The CDR3 extends 3 residues past the end of the read, so its final part is completed from the germline J gene. The chain carries TRBV20-1 and TRBJ2-5; 11 positions agree with TRBD1. CDR3 length equals 17 residues. Per the germline V gene, CDR1 is DFQATT and CDR2 is SNEGSKA (reference sequence). The CDR3 here is CSAPSPIRTGGWDTQYF. The CDR3 bases that were read are TGCAGTGCCCCATCACCCATCCGGACAGGGGGCTGGGATACC.

As to this clone: The read falls 3 residues short of the CDR3 end, and the missing part is taken from the germline J gene. This rearrangement joins TRBV18 to TRBJ2-5; D is ambiguous. This CDR3 comprises 14 residues. The V gene's germline CDR1 is KGHSH and CDR2 LQKENI. V was shortened by 1 base and J by 3 bases, with 9 bases between the two germline ends. The CDR3 DNA, read in part, is TGTGCCAGCTCACCACGTACAGCTAAAGAGACC. As protein: CASSPRTAKET. The full CDR3 protein is CASSPRTAKETQYF. The whole variable domain, remainder taken from reference TRBV18 and TRBJ2-5, is NAGVMQNPRHLVRRRGQEARLRCSPMKGHSHVYWYRQLPEEGLKFMVYLQKENIIDESGMPKERFSAEFPKEGPSILRIQQVVRGDSAAYFCASSPRTAKETQYFGPGTRLLVL.

With regard to this clone: Coverage ceases 3 residues before the CDR3 finishes, and the germline J gene fills in the end. The chain employs TRBV28 and TRBJ2-7; 7 bases agree with TRBD1. Germline V CDR1 and CDR2: MDHEN, SYDVKM. The CDR3 is 12 residues long. V was clipped by 6 bases and J by 3 bases; unmatched bases: 2. CDR3 DNA, as far as it was read: TGTGCCAGCAGCGGGACAGTCTACGAG. Its translation is CASSGTVYE. In full, the CDR3 reads CASSGTVYEQYF. The entire variable domain, with the rest obtained from reference TRBV28 and TRBJ2-7, is as follows: DVKVTQSSRYLVKRTGEKVFLECVQDMDHENMFWYRQDPGLGLRLIYFSYDVKMKEKGDIPEGYSVSREKKERFSLILESASTNQTSMYLCASSGTVYEQYFGPGTRLTVT.

Comment on this clone: The sequence runs out 3 residues before the end of the CDR3; the remainder is reconstructed from the germline J gene. The chain uses TRBV4-1 and TRBJ1-2; no clear D gene. CDR3 length equals 14 residues. Germline V lookup: CDR1 MGHRA, CDR2 YSYEKL. Incomplete CDR3 DNA: TGCGCCAGCAGCCAAGTAGTCGGGGTGCGGGGC. It encodes CASSQVVGVRG. The entire CDR3 protein is CASSQVVGVRGYTF.

CDR3 sequence reads: CAWRRLGRMNTEAFF. CDR3 DNA (partial): TGTGCCTGGAGGCGACTAGGACGGATGAACACTGAA. The rearrangement links TRBV30 to TRBJ1-1; D is unclear. The read ends 3 residues before the CDR3 terminus; that terminus is restored from the germline J gene. This CDR3 has 15 residues. The V end lost 3 bases, the J end lost 0 bases, and 14 bases lay between the germline ends. Germline V gene sequence: CDR1 GTSNPN, CDR2 SVGIG (reference sequence).

Turning to this clone: The read stops 3 residues short of the end of the CDR3; the missing end is completed from the germline J gene. The rearrangement joins TRBV20-1 to TRBJ2-3; 7 nucleotides line up with TRBD1. With 5 bases clipped from V and 2 bases from J, the junction kept 10 bases outside the gene matches. The CDR3 sequence is 15 residues long. The germline gives CDR1 DFQATT, CDR2 SNEGSKA (reference sequence). CDR3 amino acids: CSALPPGGSTDTQYF. The CDR3 DNA, read in part, is TGCAGTGCTCTACCCCCAGGGGGTTCCACAGATACG.

As concerns this clone: The read terminates 3 residues ahead of where the CDR3 ends, so the germline J gene completes it. The chain is built from TRBV7-9 and TRBJ2-7; 7 bases are a match to TRBD2. Germline CDR1 reads SEHNR; CDR2 reads FQNEAQ (reference sequence). The V segment lost 4 bases and the J segment 6 bases; nucleotides outside the gene matches: 12. The CDR3 runs to 15 residues. The CDR3 is CASSSDRLAALEQYF. The CDR3 DNA, read in part, is TGTGCCAGCAGCTCTGATCGGCTAGCGGCTCTCGAG.

Concerning this clone: The read stops 3 residues short of the end of the CDR3; the missing end is completed from the germline J gene. The chain uses TRBV30 and TRBJ1-6; D perhaps matches TRBD1 (6 bases). The CDR3 runs 14 residues. V was shortened by 2 bases and J by 9 bases, with 14 bases between the two germline ends. CDR1 is GTSNPN and CDR2 is SVGIG in the germline V gene (reference sequence). CDR3 sequence reads: CAWSYGRGTSPLHF. Incomplete CDR3 DNA: TGTGCCTGGAGTTACGGAAGGGGGACTTCACCC.

A remark on this clone: The read falls 3 residues short of the CDR3 end, and the missing part is taken from the germline J gene. This chain connects TRBV30 to TRBJ1-6; the D is unclear. This CDR3 contains 13 residues. The germline V and J ends were trimmed by 1 base and 3 bases, with 4 bases remaining between them. CDR1 is GTSNPN, CDR2 SVGIG, per germline (reference sequence). CDR3 bases read: TGTGCCTGGAGTGGGCTCTATAATTCACCC. Translating gives CAWSGLYNSP. The whole CDR3 is CAWSGLYNSPLHF.

Notes on this clone: The sequence runs out 3 residues before the end of the CDR3; the remainder is reconstructed from the germline J gene. The chain links TRBV20-1 to TRBJ1-2, with TRBD1 identical over 10 bases. The CDR3 spans 14 residues. Germline CDR1 and CDR2: DFQATT and SNEGSKA (reference sequence). The CDR3 region is CSARTGTGERGYTF. Incomplete CDR3 DNA: TGCAGTGCTAGGACCGGGACAGGGGAGCGGGGC.

Turning to this clone: The read terminates 3 residues ahead of where the CDR3 ends, so the germline J gene completes it. This chain connects TRBV20-1 to TRBJ2-3; 8 bases fit TRBD1. Germline V gene lookup returns CDR1 DFQATT and CDR2 SNEGSKA (reference sequence). This CDR3 has 16 residues. V was pared by 1 base and J by 4 bases, with 10 bases of the junction left unmatched. CDR3 DNA (partial): TGCAGTGCTAGAGCTGCAGGGGGCGGATATGCAGATACG. Residues: CSARAAGGGYADT. The full CDR3 is CSARAAGGGYADTQYF.

Points on this clone: The sequenced fragment ends 3 residues before the CDR3 boundary, so the rest is inferred from the germline J gene. The V call is TRBV19, the J call TRBJ1-3; D is unclear. Germline V gives CDR1 LNHDA, CDR2 SQIVND (reference sequence). The CDR3 has 14 amino acids. Trimming stripped 4 bases from V and 0 bases from J, with 7 bases between. Partial CDR3 DNA: TGTGCCAGTAGTACCGGCGGCTCTGGAAACACC. Residues: CASSTGGSGNT. The full CDR3 protein is CASSTGGSGNTIYF.

Turning to this clone: The CDR3 is cut off 3 residues early in the read; its end comes from the germline J gene. The chain uses TRBV7-2 and TRBJ2-7; 10 positions match TRBD1. CDR1 and CDR2 (germline): SGHTA, FQGNSA. The CDR3 is made up of 14 amino acids. J was trimmed by 5 bases and V by 4 bases; bases with no gene match: 5. The CDR3 sequence: CASSSGTGVDEQYF. The sequenced part of the CDR3 DNA is TGTGCCAGCAGCTCGGGGACAGGGGTGGACGAG.

With regard to this clone: The read gets to within 3 residues of the CDR3 end, and the germline J gene fills in the rest. The chain uses TRBV7-3 and TRBJ2-2; maybe TRBD2 (5 bases). Germline-derived CDR1 and CDR2 are SGHTA and FQGTGA. This CDR3 contains 15 residues. CDR3 bases read: TGTGCCAGCAGCTTAGAGGGCTCCTATAATTCACCG. Translated, it gives CASSLEGSYNSP. In full, the CDR3 reads CASSLEGSYNSPLFF.

Points on this clone: Read coverage stops 3 residues before the CDR3 terminus; the germline J gene supplies the remainder. The J gene is TRBJ2-3, the V gene TRBV5-1; a possible D gene is TRBD1 (6 bases). The CDR3 is 15 amino acids. Trimming cost V 3 bases and J 2 bases, with 13 bases left between them. Germline V gives CDR1 SGHRS, CDR2 YFSETQ. The part of the CDR3 DNA that was read is TGCGCCAGCAGCTCCCCGACAGGCATCACAGATACG. Protein sequence: CASSSPTGITDT. The CDR3 as a whole reads CASSSPTGITDTQYF. Full variable domain (remainder filled in from reference TRBV5-1 and TRBJ2-3): KAGVTQTPRYLIKTRGQQVTLSCSPISGHRSVSWYQQTPGQGLQFLFEYFSETQRNKGNFPGRFSGRQFSNSRSEMNVSTLELGDSALYLCASSSPTGITDTQYFGPGTRLTVL.

With regard to this clone: The read is 3 residues too short to cover the CDR3 end, so that end is filled in from the germline J gene. The V and J genes are TRBV14 and TRBJ2-7; D is perhaps TRBD1 (5 bases). This CDR3 is 12 amino acids long. The germline V and J ends were trimmed by 6 bases and 4 bases, with 10 bases remaining between them. Germline V gene data show CDR1 as SGHDN and CDR2 as FVKESK. The sequenced part of the CDR3 DNA is TGTGCCAGCAGTCCCAGGGAATACGAG. This translates into CASSPREYE. The CDR3, in full, reads CASSPREYEQYF.

Remarks on this clone: From the germline J gene comes the end of the CDR3, since the read stops 3 residues before it. This chain connects TRBV7-9 to TRBJ1-5; a possible D gene is TRBD1 (6 bases). V was shortened by 1 base and J by 5 bases, with 12 bases between the two germline ends. The germline V gene has CDR1 SEHNR and CDR2 FQNEAQ (reference sequence). CDR3 length equals 15 residues. The CDR3 loop is CASSLGGGLYQPQHF. The covered CDR3 bases are TGTGCCAGCAGCTTAGGGGGGGGGCTTTATCAGCCC.

Worth noting for this clone: The DNA ends 3 residues before the CDR3 does, and the rest of the CDR3 is filled in from the germline J gene. The chain recombines TRBV5-1 with TRBJ1-2; 7 nucleotides agree with TRBD1. The V gene end was trimmed by 0 bases and the J gene end by 6 bases; junction bases not matched to a gene: 2. This CDR3 has 13 residues. The V gene's germline CDR1 is SGHRS and CDR2 YFSETQ. CDR3 DNA, as far as it was read: TGCGCCAGCAGCTTGGGCAGGGGGGATGGC. Protein sequence: CASSLGRGDG. The CDR3 reads in full as CASSLGRGDGYTF.

The covered CDR3 bases are TGCAGTGCTAGAGATTCCAGGGGCGGGAACACCGGGGAG. Residues: CSARDSRGGNTGE. The CDR3 in full is CSARDSRGGNTGELFF. The V gene is TRBV20-1, the J gene TRBJ2-2; D is perhaps TRBD1 (6 bases). The CDR3 extends 3 residues past the end of the read, so its final part is completed from the germline J gene. The CDR3 covers 16 residues. Germline loops: CDR1 DFQATT, CDR2 SNEGSKA (reference sequence). The germline V and J ends were trimmed by 0 bases and 1 base, with 12 bases remaining between them.

Notes on this clone: The CDR3 end falls 3 residues outside the read, so it is completed with the germline J gene. The chain joins TRBV18 to TRBJ2-6; D remains ambiguous. Germline V gives CDR1 KGHSH, CDR2 LQKENI. The length of the CDR3 is 15 residues. Trimming shortened V by 2 bases and J by 2 bases, and 7 bases separated the two germline ends. The CDR3 here is CASSPELPGANVLTF. The sequenced part of the CDR3 DNA is TGTGCCAGCTCACCAGAGCTCCCTGGGGCCAACGTC.

Note on this clone: The CDR3 end is not reached by the read, which stops 3 residues before it; the germline J gene fills it in. This chain connects TRBV20-1 to TRBJ2-4, with 9 bases aligning to TRBD2. Losses at the gene ends were 5 bases for V and 6 bases for J; bases not matched to a gene: 14. The CDR3 is made up of 16 amino acids. CDR1 is DFQATT and CDR2 is SNEGSKA in the germline V gene (reference sequence). CDR3 DNA, as far as it was read: TGCAGTGCTGCGGTAGCGGGAGATTTGGCAGGAAACATT. Protein product: CSAAVAGDLAGNI. The entire CDR3 protein reads CSAAVAGDLAGNIQYF.

On this clone itself: The read is 3 residues too short to cover the CDR3 end, so that end is filled in from the germline J gene. The chain couples TRBV20-1 to TRBJ1-3, with D possibly matching TRBD1 (5 bases). V gave up 6 bases and J gave up 3 bases, with 12 bases separating them. Germline-derived CDR1 and CDR2 are DFQATT and SNEGSKA (reference sequence). This CDR3 comprises 13 residues. CDR3: CSALAGYGNTIYF. The DNA read from the CDR3 is TGCAGTGCCCTTGCAGGGTATGGAAACACC.

A word on this clone: The CDR3 is cut off 3 residues early in the read; its end comes from the germline J gene. This chain joins TRBV7-9 and TRBJ1-2; no firm D call. Germline lookup yields CDR1 SEHNR and CDR2 FQNEAQ (reference sequence). The CDR3 is 12 amino acids. The covered CDR3 bases are TGTGCCAGCAGCTTAGTGGCAGATACC. Translating gives CASSLVADT. The CDR3 as a whole reads CASSLVADTYTF.

About this clone: The read gets to within 3 residues of the CDR3 end, and the germline J gene fills in the rest. This chain connects TRBV19 to TRBJ2-3, with TRBD2 matching 9 bases. Losses at the gene ends were 4 bases for V and 4 bases for J; bases not matched to a gene: 6. This CDR3 has 15 residues. The germline CDR1 and CDR2 sequences are LNHDA and SQIVND (reference sequence). The CDR3 sequence: CASSSAGGPSDTQYF. Partial CDR3 DNA: TGTGCCAGTAGTAGCGCGGGAGGGCCGTCAGATACG.